The T cell receptor (beta chain) described here comes from a study of shared clonotypes between healthy human individuals. Looking at the study overall: Donors had three CD4 naive, three CD4 memory, two CD8 naive and one CD8 memory plate apiece.

The study, taken as a whole, reports: Unshared clonotypes carried lower generation probabilities than those common to all four donors.

CDR3 length equals 17 residues. Deletions cut 5 bases from V and 4 bases from J, with 18 bases between. CDR1 is SGHAT and CDR2 is FQNNGV in the germline V gene. Each subset's genomic DNA was split evenly across several immunoSEQ plates. Per the authors' pipeline: Filtering of immunoSEQ junctional sequences could not match full-length read filtering. Sequencing was performed with immunoSEQ multiplex PCR; in TCRdb, only in-frame clones are kept and a portion is missing. V and J calls plus clone size are reproduced from that table; the DNA served to infer D and trimming. This sample has 2 million to 2.5 million clones; around 95% occur once, and the top ten carry approximately 0.13%. A remark on this clone: The antigen is unknown.

Material for sequencing was naive CD4+ T cells sorted from blood. Described subset: CD45RA+ positively selected. The receptor comes from a man aged 18 to 29 in good health. V gene TRBV11-2 combines with J gene TRBJ1-6; D is undetermined. The CDR3 spells CASSPSVSRSYNSPLHF. Here the CDR3 DNA reads TGTGCCAGCAGCCCCTCTGTCAGCAGGTCATATAATTCACCCCTCCACTTT.